This T cell receptor beta chain derives from a study of persistence of HIV-infected CD4 T cells. With regard to this clone: No antigen is known for it.

Sequencing used immunoSEQ version 4 in survey mode. Generated by immunoSEQ multiplex PCR, the TCRdb table keeps only in-frame clones and is missing some. This table holds tens of thousands of clones, 75% to 85% found once. The stimulus was an HIV-1 Gag 15-mer peptide pool, about 1 ug/peptide/mL. CD40L/CD69 double-negative CD45RO-high memory CD4+ T cells were collected. Donors had undetectable plasma HIV-1 RNA, under 50 copies/mL, for 4+ years. Germline V lookup: CDR1 SGDLS, CDR2 YYNGEE. V was shortened by 0 bases and J by 4 bases, with 7 bases between the two germline ends. This CDR3 region has 13 residues. Study-wide results and limits: Degenerate expanded CDR3beta sequences were enriched among CMV- and Gag-responding cells. Compared with CD3/CD28-stimulated cells, CMV- and Gag-responding cells showed lower TCRbeta richness.

The sample consisted of CD4+ T cells sorted from PBMCs after 18-hour stimulation, taken from a patient who received antiretroviral therapy. This TCR derives from an adult woman with HIV who was CMV-seropositive. V is TRBV9 and J is TRBJ1-1; D not resolved. In DNA, the CDR3 is TGTGCCAGCAGCGTAGGAAAATCCACTGAAGCTTTCTTT. Translating gives CASSVGKSTEAFF. The full variable domain, with the rest looked up from reference TRBV9 and TRBJ1-1, is DSGVTQTPKHLITATGQRVTLRCSPRSGDLSVYWYQQSLDQGLQFLIQYYNGEERAKGNILERFSAQQFPDLHSELNLSSLELGDSALYFCASSVGKSTEAFFGQGTRLTVV.